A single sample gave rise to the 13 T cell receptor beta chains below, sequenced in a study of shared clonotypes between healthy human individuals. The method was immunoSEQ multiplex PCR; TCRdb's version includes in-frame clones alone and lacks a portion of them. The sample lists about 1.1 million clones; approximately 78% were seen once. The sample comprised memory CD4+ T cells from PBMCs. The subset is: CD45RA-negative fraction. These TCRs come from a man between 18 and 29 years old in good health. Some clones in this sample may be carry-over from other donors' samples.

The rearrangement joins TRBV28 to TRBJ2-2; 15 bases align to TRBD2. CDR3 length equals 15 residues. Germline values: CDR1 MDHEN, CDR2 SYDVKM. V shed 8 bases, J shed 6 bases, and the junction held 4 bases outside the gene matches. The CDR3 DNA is TGTGCCAGCGGCCGGACTAGCGGGAGGGCCGGGGAGCTGTTTTTT. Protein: CASGRTSGRAGELFF.

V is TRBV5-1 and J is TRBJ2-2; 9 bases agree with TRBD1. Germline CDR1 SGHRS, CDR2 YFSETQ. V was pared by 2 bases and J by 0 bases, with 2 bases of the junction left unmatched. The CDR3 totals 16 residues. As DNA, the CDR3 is TGCGCCAGCAGCTTTAGGGACAGGGCGAACACCGGGGAGCTGTTTTTT. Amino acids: CASSFRDRANTGELFF.

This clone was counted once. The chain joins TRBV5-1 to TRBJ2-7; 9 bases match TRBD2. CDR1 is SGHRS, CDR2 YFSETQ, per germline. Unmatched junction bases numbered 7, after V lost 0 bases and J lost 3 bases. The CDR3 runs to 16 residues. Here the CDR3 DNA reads TGCGCCAGCAGCTTGGGGGCGACTAGCGGTTACTACGAGCAGTACTTC. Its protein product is CASSLGATSGYYEQYF.

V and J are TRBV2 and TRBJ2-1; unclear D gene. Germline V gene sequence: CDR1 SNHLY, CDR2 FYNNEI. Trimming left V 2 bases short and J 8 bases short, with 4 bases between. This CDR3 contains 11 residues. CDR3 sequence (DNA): TGTGCCAGCAGTGAATCGTATGAGCAGTTCTTC. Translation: CASSESYEQFF. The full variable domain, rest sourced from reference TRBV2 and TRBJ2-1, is EPEVTQTPSHQVTQMGQEVILRCVPISNHLYFYWYRQILGQKVEFLVSFYNNEISEKSEIFDDQFSVERPDGSNFTLKIRSTKLEDSAMYFCASSESYEQFFGPGTRLTVL.

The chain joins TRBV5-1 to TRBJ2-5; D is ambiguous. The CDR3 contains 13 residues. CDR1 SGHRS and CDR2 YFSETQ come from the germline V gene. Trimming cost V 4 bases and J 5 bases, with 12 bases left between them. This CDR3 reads CASSMDRSETQYF. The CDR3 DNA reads TGCGCCAGCAGCATGGACCGATCCGAGACCCAGTACTTC.

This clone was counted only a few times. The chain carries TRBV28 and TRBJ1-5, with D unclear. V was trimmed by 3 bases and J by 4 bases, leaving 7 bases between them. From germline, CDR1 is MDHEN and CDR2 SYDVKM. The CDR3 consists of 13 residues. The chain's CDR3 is CASSFEVNQPQHF. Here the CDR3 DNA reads TGTGCCAGCAGTTTCGAGGTTAATCAGCCCCAGCATTTT.

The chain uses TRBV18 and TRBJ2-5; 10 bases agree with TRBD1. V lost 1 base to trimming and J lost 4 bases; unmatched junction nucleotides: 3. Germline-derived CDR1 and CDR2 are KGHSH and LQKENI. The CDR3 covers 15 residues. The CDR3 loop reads CASSPRQGARETQYF. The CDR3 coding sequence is TGTGCCAGCTCACCACGACAGGGGGCTCGAGAGACCCAGTACTTC.

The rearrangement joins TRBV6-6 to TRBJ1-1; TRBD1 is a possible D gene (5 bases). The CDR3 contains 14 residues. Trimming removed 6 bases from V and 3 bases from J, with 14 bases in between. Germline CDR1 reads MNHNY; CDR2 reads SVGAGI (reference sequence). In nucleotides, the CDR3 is TGTGCCAGCAGCCTCCACGGGGGTGACACTGAAGCTTTCTTT. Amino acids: CASSLHGGDTEAFF.

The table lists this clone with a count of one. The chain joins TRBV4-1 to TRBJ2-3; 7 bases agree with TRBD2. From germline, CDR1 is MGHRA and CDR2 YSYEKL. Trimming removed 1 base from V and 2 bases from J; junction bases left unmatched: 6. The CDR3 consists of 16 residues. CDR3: CASSQGASGSTDTQYF. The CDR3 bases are TGCGCCAGCAGCCAAGGGGCTAGCGGATCCACAGATACGCAGTATTTT.

The CDR3 DNA follows: TGTGCCAGCAGTCACACCGGGACAGGGCTCTACGAGCAGTACTTC. Its translation is CASSHTGTGLYEQYF. The genes are TRBV7-3 and TRBJ2-7; 9 nucleotides align to TRBD1. The CDR3 is 15 amino acids. Germline V lookup: CDR1 SGHTA, CDR2 FQGTGA. J gave up 3 bases and V 6 bases, and 9 bases lay outside the gene matches.

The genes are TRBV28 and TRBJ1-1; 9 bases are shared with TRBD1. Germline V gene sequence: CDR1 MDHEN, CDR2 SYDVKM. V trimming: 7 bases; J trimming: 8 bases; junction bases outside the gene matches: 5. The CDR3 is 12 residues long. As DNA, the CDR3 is TGTGCCAGCACGGGACAGGGCTTCGAAGCTTTCTTT. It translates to CASTGQGFEAFF. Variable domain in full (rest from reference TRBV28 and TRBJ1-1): DVKVTQSSRYLVKRTGEKVFLECVQDMDHENMFWYRQDPGLGLRLIYFSYDVKMKEKGDIPEGYSVSREKKERFSLILESASTNQTSMYLCASTGQGFEAFFGQGTRLTVV.

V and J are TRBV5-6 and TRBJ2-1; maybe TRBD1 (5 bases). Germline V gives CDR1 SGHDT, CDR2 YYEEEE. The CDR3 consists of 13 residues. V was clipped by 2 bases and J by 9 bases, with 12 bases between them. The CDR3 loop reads CASSFNWGSEQFF. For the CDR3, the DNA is TGTGCCAGCAGCTTTAACTGGGGCTCTGAGCAGTTCTTC.

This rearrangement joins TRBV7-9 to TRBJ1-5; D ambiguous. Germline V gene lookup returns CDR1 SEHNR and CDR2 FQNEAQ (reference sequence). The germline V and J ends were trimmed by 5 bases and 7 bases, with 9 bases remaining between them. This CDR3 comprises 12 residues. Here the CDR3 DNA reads TGTGCCAGCAGCCGCCTAGAACAGCCCCAGCATTTT. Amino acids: CASSRLEQPQHF.